The entry below gives a single T cell receptor (beta chain) sequence along with its context. CDR3 length: 16 amino acids. Trimming took off 0 bases at V and 7 bases at J, with 15 bases between the two ends. Germline CDR1 is MNHEY and CDR2 is SMNVEV (reference sequence). These data come from a study of OX40 agonist ivuxolimab in advanced cancers. Study-level background: Allowance was made for prior anti-PD-1, anti-PD-L1 or anti-CTLA-4 therapy, and 40% had some. There were three patients with partial responses, one having hepatocellular carcinoma and two cutaneous melanoma.

Clones were sequenced by immunoSEQ multiplex PCR, and TCRdb holds only the in-frame ones, with some missing. The sample gives roughly 55,000 clones, approximately 83% of which show up once; roughly 13% is in the top ten. The rearrangement joins TRBV27 to TRBJ2-2; no firm D call. The sequencing here drew on CD4+ or CD8+ T cells sorted from blood, taken in a trial of the OX40 agonist ivuxolimab. The TCR comes from an adult with an advanced solid tumor such as melanoma, head and neck, liver or kidney cancer. The DNA for the CDR3 is TGTGCCAGCAGTTTATCGGGCAGAGCAATTATCGGGGAGCTGTTTTTT. Residues: CASSLSGRAIIGELFF.